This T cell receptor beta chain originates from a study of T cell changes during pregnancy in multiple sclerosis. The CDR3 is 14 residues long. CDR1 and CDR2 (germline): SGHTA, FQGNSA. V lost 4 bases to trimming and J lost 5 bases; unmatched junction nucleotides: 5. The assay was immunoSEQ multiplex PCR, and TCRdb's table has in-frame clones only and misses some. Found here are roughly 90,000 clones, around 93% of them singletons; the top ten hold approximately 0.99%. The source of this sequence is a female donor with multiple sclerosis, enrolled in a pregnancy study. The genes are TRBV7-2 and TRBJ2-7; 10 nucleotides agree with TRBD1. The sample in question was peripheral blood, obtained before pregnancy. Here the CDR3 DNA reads TGTGCCAGCAGCTCCCGACAGGGGGCCCACGAGCAGTACTTC. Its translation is CASSSRQGAHEQYF.